This TCR beta chain came from a study of breast tumors, draining lymph nodes, adjacent tissues. Study-wide findings and caveats: Compared with lymph nodes, tumors were less diverse; compared with nontumor tissue, more. The data were judged consistent with most tumor T cells coming from lymph node and expanding in tumor. Tumor and nontumor repertoires were significantly more similar in luminal-like than in basal-like breast cancer.

MiXCR, run by TCRdb on the multiplex PCR reads, gives a single entry per CDR3 protein. The sample includes about 66,000 distinct CDR3 sequences, approximately 47% of them seen just once. Unmatched junction bases numbered 4, after V lost 2 bases and J lost 7 bases. This CDR3 spans 14 amino acids. The V gene's germline CDR1 is SGHDT and CDR2 YYEEEE. This clonotype was seen repeatedly, ten times or more. Its antigen is not identified. This TCR came from a female donor with breast cancer. Some clones in this sample may be carry-over from other donors' samples. Sequencing was done on a sample of breast tumor tissue. The chain links TRBV5-6 to TRBJ1-2, with TRBD1 identical over 11 bases. The CDR3 sequence is CASSFAGQGAGYTF. The CDR3 DNA reads as TGTGCCAGCAGCTTCGCAGGACAGGGGGCTGGCTACACCTTC.